Each of the 17 T cell receptor beta chains below was sequenced from the same sample in a study of CXCR3-negative and CXCR3-positive naive CD8 T cells. Regarding the study as a whole: When CXCR3-positive naive cells were set against CXCR3-negative naive cells, the former had more hydrophobic TRB CDR3s.

Via 5' RACE with UMI labels, TRB cDNA libraries were prepared. From its re-call of the 5' RACE reads, TCRdb lists each CDR3 protein once, without DNA. This table holds approximately 120,000 distinct CDR3 sequences. No antigen is known for these receptors. The specimen was naive CXCR3+ CD8+ T cells from blood. The subset: CD45RO-CCR7+CD27+CD95- naive CD8+ T cells expressing CXCR3 (TNR3+). Receptor source: a human donor in good health. Some clones in this sample may be carry-over from other donors' samples.

The chain recombines TRBV28 with TRBJ1-1. Per the germline V gene, CDR1 is MDHEN and CDR2 is SYDVKM. The CDR3 runs to 16 residues. The CDR3 loop reads CASSLPPGGEAPEAFF.

The chain joins TRBV28 to TRBJ2-7; TCRdb outputs TRBD2, but without DNA this stays unchecked. This CDR3 region has 15 residues. Germline V gene lookup returns CDR1 MDHEN and CDR2 SYDVKM. The CDR3 loop reads CASSPRDLNSYEQYF.

V usage is TRBV6-2 or TRBV6-3 and J usage is TRBJ2-7; TCRdb indicates TRBD1, and absent DNA this call remains unverified. CDR1 MNHEY and CDR2 SVGEGT come from the germline V gene. This CDR3 region has 13 residues. The CDR3 spells CASRTPDRVEQYF.

This rearrangement joins TRBV5-6 to TRBJ2-5; there is no DNA to check the TCRdb D call of TRBD1. The CDR3 totals 15 residues. Germline CDR1 and CDR2: SGHDT and YYEEEE. This chain's CDR3 is CASSLGGGLQETQYF.

The chain combines TRBV29-1 with TRBJ2-5. This CDR3 has 13 residues. The germline CDR1 and CDR2 sequences are SQVTM and ANQGSEA. The CDR3 is CSVVGGDVETQYF. The full variable domain, rest sourced from reference TRBV29-1 and TRBJ2-5, is SAVISQKPSRDICQRGTSLTIQCQVDSQVTMMFWYRQQPGQSLTLIATANQGSEATYESGFVIDKFPISRPNLTFSTLTVSNMSPEDSSIYLCSVVGGDVETQYFGPGTRLLVL.

V gene TRBV5-6 combines with J gene TRBJ2-1; TCRdb's D gene call, TRBD2, goes unchecked for lack of DNA. The germline V gene encodes CDR1 SGHDT and CDR2 YYEEEE. The CDR3 runs 16 residues. The CDR3 reads CASSLVSSGTYNEQFF.

The chain is built from TRBV28 and TRBJ1-5. This CDR3 is 15 amino acids long. Germline-derived CDR1 and CDR2 are MDHEN and SYDVKM. CDR3 region: CASSSERAGNQPQHF.

The CDR3 is CSVFQPWGEQYF. The chain joins TRBV29-1 to TRBJ2-7; there is no DNA to check the TCRdb D call of TRBD1. From germline, CDR1 is SQVTM and CDR2 ANQGSEA. This CDR3 is 12 amino acids long.

This chain joins TRBV7-2 and TRBJ1-4. The CDR3 covers 14 residues. Germline CDR1 is SGHTA and CDR2 is FQGNSA. This chain's CDR3 is CASSSQLMAEKLFF. Full variable domain (outside the CDR3, taken from reference TRBV7-2 and TRBJ1-4): GAGVSQSPSNKVTEKGKDVELRCDPISGHTALYWYRQSLGQGLEFLIYFQGNSAPDKSGLPSDRFSAERTGGSVSTLTIQRTQQEDSAVYLCASSSQLMAEKLFFGSGTQLSVL.

CDR3 amino acids: CSVEFTGADTEAFF. The chain links TRBV29-1 to TRBJ1-1; TCRdb returns TRBD1, unconfirmable since there is no DNA. Germline CDR1 SQVTM, CDR2 ANQGSEA. The CDR3 loop spans 14 amino acids. The full variable domain, in which reference TRBV29-1 and TRBJ1-1 provide the parts outside the CDR3, is SAVISQKPSRDICQRGTSLTIQCQVDSQVTMMFWYRQQPGQSLTLIATANQGSEATYESGFVIDKFPISRPNLTFSTLTVSNMSPEDSSIYLCSVEFTGADTEAFFGQGTRLTVV.

The rearrangement uses TRBV11-3 and TRBJ2-7; the D call from TCRdb, TRBD1, cannot be confirmed without DNA. Germline V lookup: CDR1 SGHNT, CDR2 YENEEA. The CDR3 totals 14 residues. CDR3: CASSSRQGRGEQYF.

V and J are TRBV28 and TRBJ1-5. CDR1 MDHEN and CDR2 SYDVKM come from the germline V gene. The length of the CDR3 is 15 residues. The CDR3 protein is CASSYVTEGNQPQHF.

The chain combines TRBV4-1 with TRBJ1-1; TCRdb names TRBD1, which stays unverified in the absence of DNA. Looked up from germline, CDR1 is MGHRA and CDR2 is YSYEKL. CDR3 length equals 15 residues. The CDR3 is CASSQVTGGATEAFF.

This sequence joins TRBV11-2 and TRBJ2-1; the D gene TCRdb calls, TRBD1, cannot be checked with no DNA. There are 13 residues in the CDR3. Germline lookup yields CDR1 SGHAT and CDR2 FQNNGV. The CDR3 sequence: CASSAGAWGEQFF.

The chain employs TRBV20-1 and TRBJ1-1. Germline V gene lookup returns CDR1 DFQATT and CDR2 SNEGSKA (reference sequence). The CDR3 runs to 17 residues. CDR3 sequence: CSARDISFGDKNTEAFF.

According to its frequency, this clonotype is medium-sized. The V call is TRBV27, the J call TRBJ2-7; TCRdb's D call, TRBD1, is unchecked because there is no DNA. Per germline, CDR1 MNHEY and CDR2 SMNVEV (reference sequence). The CDR3 is 13 amino acids. The CDR3 is CASSLGGSYEQYF.

CDR3 amino acids: CSARELYSNQPQHF. The chain uses TRBV20-1 and TRBJ1-5. Looked up from germline, CDR1 is DFQATT and CDR2 is SNEGSKA (reference sequence). This CDR3 spans 14 amino acids.